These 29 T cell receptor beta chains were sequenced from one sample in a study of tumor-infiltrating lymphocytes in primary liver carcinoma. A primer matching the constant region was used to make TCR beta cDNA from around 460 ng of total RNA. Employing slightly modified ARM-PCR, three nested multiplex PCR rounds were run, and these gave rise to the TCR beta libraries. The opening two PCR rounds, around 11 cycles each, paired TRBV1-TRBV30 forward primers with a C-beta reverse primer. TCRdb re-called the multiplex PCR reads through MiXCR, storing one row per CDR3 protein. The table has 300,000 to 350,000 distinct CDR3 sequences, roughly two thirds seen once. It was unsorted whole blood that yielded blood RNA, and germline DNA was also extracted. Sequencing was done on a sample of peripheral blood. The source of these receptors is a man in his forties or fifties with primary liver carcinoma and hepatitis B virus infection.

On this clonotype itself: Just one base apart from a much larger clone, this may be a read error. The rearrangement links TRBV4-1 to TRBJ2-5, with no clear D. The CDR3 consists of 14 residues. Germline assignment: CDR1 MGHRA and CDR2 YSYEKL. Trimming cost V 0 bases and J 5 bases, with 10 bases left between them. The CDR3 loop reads CASSQDFNAETQYF. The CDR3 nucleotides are TGCGCCAGCAGCCAAGATTTCAACGCCGAGACCCAGTACTTC.

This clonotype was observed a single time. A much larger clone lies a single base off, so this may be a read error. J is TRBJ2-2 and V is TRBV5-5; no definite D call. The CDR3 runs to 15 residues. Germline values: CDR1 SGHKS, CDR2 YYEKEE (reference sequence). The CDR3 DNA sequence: TGTTCCAGCAGCTTGGTGCCCTTACACACCGGGGAGCTGTTTTTT. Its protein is CSSSLVPLHTGELFF.

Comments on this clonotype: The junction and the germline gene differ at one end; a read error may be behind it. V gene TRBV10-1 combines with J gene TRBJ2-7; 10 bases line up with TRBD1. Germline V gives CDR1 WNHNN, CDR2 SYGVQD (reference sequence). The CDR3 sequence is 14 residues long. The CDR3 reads CASRTDRGDYEQCF. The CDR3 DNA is TGCGCCAGCAGGACGGACAGGGGGGATTACGAGCAGTGCTTC.

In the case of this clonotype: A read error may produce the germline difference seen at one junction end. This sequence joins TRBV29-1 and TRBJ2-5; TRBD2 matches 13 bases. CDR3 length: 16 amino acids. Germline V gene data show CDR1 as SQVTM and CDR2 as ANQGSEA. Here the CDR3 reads CSVGLTSGRPQVTQYF. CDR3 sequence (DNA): TGCAGTGTTGGCCTGACTAGCGGGAGGCCCCAAGTGACCCAGTACTTC.

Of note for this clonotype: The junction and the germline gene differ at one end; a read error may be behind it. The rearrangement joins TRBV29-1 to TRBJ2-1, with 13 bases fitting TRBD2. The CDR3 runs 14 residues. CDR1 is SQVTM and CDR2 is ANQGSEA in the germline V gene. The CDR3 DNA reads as TGCAGCGTGGGGGGACTAGCGGGAAGGGTTGAGCGGTTCTTC. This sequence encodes CSVGGLAGRVERFF.

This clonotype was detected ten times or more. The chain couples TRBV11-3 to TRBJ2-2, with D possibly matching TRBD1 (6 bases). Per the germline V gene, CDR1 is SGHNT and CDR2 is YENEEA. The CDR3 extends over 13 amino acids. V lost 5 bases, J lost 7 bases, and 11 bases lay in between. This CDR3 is CASSLRGDGELFF. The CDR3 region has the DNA TGTGCCAGCAGCCTCAGGGGAGACGGGGAGCTGTTTTTT.

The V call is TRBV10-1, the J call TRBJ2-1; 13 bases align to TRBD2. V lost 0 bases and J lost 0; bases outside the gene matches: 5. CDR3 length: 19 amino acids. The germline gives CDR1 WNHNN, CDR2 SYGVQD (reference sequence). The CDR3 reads CASSESTSGRSSSYNEQFF. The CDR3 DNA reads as TGCGCCAGCAGTGAGTCGACTAGCGGGAGGTCCAGCTCCTACAATGAGCAGTTCTTC.

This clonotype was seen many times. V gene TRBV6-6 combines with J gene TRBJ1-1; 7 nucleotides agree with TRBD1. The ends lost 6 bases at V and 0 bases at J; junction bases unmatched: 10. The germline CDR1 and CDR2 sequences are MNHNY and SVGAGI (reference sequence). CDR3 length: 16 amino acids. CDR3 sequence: CASSSGAGGLNTEAFF. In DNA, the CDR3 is TGTGCCAGCAGCTCAGGCGCAGGGGGTTTGAACACTGAAGCTTTCTTT.

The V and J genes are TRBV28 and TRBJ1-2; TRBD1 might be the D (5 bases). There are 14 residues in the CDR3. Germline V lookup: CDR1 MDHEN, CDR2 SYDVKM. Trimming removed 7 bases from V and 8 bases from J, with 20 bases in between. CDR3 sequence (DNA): TGTGCCAGCACACCAGGGAGCAGGGCTTACGGCTACACCTTC. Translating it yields CASTPGSRAYGYTF.

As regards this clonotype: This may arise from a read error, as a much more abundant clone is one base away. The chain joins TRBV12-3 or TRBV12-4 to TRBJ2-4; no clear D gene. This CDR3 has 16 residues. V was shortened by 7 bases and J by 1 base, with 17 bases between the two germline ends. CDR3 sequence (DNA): TGTGCCAGCACCCCCTCCGTACAAAATGCCAAAAACATTCAGTACTTC. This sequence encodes CASTPSVQNAKNIQYF.

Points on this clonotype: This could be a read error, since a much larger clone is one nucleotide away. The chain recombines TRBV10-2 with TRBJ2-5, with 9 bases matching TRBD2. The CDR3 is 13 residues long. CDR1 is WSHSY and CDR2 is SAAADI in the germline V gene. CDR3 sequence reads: CDSRLAGEETQYF. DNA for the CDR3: TGCGACAGCAGATTAGCGGGAGAAGAGACCCAGTACTTC.

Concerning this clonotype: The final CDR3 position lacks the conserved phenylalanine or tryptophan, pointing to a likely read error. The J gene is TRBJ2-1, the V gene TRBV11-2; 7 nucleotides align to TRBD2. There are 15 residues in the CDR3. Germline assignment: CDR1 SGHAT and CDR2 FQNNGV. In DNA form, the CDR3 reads TGTGTCAGCAGCCCCCGCGGGACTAATAACAATGAGCAGTTCTCC. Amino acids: CVSSPRGTNNNEQFS.

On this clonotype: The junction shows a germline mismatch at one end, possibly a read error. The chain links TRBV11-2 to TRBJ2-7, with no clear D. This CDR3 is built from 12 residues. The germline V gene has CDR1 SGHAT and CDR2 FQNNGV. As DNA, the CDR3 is TGTGTCAGCAGCCCAAGTCCCTACGAGCAGTACTTC. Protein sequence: CVSSPSPYEQYF. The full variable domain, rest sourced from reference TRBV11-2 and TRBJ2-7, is EAGVAQSPRYKIIEKRQSVAFWCNPISGHATLYWYQQILGQGPKLLIQFQNNGVVDDSQLPKDRFSAERLKGVDSTLKIQPAKLEDSAVYLCVSSPSPYEQYFGPGTRLTVT.

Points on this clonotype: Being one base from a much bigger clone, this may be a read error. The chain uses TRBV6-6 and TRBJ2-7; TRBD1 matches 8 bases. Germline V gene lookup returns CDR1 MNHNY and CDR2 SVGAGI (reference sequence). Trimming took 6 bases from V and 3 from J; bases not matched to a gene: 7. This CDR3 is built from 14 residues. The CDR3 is CASRYRDRFYEQYF. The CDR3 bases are TGTGCCAGCAGATACCGGGACAGGTTCTACGAGCAGTACTTC.

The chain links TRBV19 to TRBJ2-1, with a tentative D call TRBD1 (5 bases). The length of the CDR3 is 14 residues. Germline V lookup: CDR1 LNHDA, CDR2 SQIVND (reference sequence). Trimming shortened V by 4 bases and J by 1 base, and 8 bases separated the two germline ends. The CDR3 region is CASSRKGSYNEQFF. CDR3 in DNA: TGTGCCAGTAGTAGAAAGGGGTCCTACAATGAGCAGTTCTTC.

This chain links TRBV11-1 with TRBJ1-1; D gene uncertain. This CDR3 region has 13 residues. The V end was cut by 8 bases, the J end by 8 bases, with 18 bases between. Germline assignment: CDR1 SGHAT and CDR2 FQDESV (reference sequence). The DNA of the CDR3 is TGTGCCAGCCACTTAAGCGGTCATTCCGAAGCTTTCTTT. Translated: CASHLSGHSEAFF.

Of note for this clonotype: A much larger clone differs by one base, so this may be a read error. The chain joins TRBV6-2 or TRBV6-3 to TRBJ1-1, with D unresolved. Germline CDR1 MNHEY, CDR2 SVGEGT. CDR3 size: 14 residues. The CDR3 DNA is TGTGCCAGCAGTTACCCAGGTGGGAACACTGAAGCTTCCTTT. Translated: CASSYPGGNTEASF.

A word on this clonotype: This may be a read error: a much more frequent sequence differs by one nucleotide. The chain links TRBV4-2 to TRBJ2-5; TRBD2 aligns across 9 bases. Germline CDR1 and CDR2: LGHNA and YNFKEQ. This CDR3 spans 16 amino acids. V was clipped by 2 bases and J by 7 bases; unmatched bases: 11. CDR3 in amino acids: CASSQNRSSGRMTQYF. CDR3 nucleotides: TGTGCCAGCAGCCAAAATAGAAGTAGCGGGAGAATGACCCAGTACTTC.

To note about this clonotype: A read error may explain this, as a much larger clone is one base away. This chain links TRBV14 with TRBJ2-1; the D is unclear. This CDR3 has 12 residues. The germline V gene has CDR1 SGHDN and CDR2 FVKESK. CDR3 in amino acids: CTSIEGCNEQFF. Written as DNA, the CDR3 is TGTACCAGCATCGAAGGATGCAATGAGCAGTTCTTC. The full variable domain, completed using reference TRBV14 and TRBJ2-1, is EAGVTQFPSHSVIEKGQTVTLRCDPISGHDNLYWYRRVMGKEIKFLLHFVKESKQDESGMPNNRFLAERTGGTYSTLKVQPAELEDSGVYFCTSIEGCNEQFFGPGTRLTVL.

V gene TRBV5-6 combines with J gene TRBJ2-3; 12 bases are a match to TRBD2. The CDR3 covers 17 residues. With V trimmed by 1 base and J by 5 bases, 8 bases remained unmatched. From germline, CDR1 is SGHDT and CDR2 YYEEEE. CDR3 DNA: TGTGCCAGCAGCTTGCTAGCGGGAGGGCCCCGGGGAGATACGCAGTATTTT. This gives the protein CASSLLAGGPRGDTQYF.

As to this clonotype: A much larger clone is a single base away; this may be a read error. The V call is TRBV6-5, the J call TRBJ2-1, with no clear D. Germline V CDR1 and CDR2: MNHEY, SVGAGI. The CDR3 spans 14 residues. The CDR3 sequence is CVSSPRGSYNEQFF. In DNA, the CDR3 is TGTGTCAGCAGCCCGCGTGGGTCTTACAATGAGCAGTTCTTC.

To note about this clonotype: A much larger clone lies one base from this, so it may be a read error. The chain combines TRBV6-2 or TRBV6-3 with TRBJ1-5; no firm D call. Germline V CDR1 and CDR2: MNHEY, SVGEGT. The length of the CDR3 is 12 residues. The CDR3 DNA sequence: TGTGCCAGCGGTTACGTGGATCAGCCCCAGCATTTT. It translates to CASGYVDQPQHF.

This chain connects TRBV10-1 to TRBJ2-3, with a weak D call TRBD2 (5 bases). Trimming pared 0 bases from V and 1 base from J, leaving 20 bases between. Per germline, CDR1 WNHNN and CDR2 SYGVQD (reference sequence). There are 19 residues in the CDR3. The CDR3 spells CASSESRRPSIQRTDTQYF. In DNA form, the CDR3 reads TGCGCCAGCAGTGAGTCGAGGCGGCCTAGCATTCAACGCACAGATACGCAGTATTTT.

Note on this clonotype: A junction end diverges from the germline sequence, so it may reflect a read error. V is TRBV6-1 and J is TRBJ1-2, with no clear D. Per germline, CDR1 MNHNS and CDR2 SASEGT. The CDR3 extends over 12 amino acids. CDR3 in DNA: TGTACCAGCAGTGAACGGGATATTGGCTACACCTTC. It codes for CTSSERDIGYTF.

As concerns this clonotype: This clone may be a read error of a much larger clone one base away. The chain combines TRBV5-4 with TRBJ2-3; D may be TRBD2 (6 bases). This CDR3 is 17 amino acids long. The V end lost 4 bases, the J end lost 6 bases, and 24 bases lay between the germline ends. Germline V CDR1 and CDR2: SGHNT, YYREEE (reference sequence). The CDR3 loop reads CASSGTGISGPQDTQYF. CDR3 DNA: TGTGCCAGCAGCGGAACCGGGATTAGCGGCCCCCAGGATACGCAGTATTTT.

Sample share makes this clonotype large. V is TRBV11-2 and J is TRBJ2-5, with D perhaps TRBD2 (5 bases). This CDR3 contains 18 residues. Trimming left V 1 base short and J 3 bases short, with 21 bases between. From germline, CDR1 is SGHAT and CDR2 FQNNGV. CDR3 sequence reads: CASSLARLALGKKETQYF. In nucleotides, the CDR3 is TGTGCCAGCAGCTTAGCGAGGCTAGCCCTGGGAAAAAAAGAGACCCAGTACTTC.

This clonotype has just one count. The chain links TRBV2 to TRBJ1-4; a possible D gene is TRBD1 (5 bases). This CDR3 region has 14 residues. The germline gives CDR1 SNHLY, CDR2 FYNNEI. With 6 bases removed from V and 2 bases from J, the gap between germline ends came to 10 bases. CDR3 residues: CASRNGTTNEKLFF. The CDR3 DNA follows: TGTGCCAGCAGAAACGGGACTACTAATGAAAAACTGTTTTTT.

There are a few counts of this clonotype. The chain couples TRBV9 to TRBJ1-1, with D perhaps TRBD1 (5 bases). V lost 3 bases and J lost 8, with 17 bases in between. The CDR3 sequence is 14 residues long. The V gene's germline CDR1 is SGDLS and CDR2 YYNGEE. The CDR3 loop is CASSADSGTAEAFF. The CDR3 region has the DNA TGTGCCAGCAGCGCTGATTCCGGGACGGCCGAAGCTTTCTTT.

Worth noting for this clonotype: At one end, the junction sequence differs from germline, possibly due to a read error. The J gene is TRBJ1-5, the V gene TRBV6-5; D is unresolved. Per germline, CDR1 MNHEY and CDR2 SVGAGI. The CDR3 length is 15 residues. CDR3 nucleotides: TGTGCCAGCAGTTACTTACGCGGGAGCAATCAGCCCCAGCATTTC. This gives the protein CASSYLRGSNQPQHF.